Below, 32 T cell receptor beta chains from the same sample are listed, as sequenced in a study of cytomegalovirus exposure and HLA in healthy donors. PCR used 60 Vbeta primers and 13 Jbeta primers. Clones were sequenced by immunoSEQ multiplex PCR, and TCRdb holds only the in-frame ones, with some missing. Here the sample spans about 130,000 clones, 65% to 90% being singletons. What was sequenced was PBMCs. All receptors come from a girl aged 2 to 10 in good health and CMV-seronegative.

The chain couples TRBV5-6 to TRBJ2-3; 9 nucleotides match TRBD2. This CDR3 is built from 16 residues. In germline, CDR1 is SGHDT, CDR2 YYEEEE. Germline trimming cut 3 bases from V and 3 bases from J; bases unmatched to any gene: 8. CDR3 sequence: CASSWEAGGLTDTQYF. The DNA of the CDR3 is TGTGCCAGCAGCTGGGAGGCGGGGGGGCTAACAGATACGCAGTATTTT.

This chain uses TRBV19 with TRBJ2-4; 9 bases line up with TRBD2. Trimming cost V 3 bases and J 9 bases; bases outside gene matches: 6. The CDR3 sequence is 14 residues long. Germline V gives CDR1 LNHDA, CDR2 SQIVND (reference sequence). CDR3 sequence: CASSIWTSVFIQYF. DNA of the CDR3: TGTGCCAGTAGTATCTGGACTAGCGTTTTCATTCAGTACTTC.

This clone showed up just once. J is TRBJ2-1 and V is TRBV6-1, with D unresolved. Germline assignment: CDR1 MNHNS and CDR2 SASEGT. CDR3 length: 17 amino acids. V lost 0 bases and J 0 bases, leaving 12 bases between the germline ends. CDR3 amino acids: CASSEALYPSSYNEQFF. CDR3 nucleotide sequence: TGTGCCAGCAGTGAAGCGCTTTACCCGAGCTCCTACAATGAGCAGTTCTTC.

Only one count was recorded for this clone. The CDR3 DNA is TGCGCCAGCAGCTTGGTTGGCGGGAGGTCACGCTCCTACGAGCAGTACTTC. Its translation is CASSLVGGRSRSYEQYF. The rearrangement links TRBV5-1 to TRBJ2-7; 8 bases fit TRBD2. This CDR3 spans 17 amino acids. V lost 0 bases to trimming and J lost 0 bases; unmatched junction nucleotides: 8. Germline-derived CDR1 and CDR2 are SGHRS and YFSETQ.

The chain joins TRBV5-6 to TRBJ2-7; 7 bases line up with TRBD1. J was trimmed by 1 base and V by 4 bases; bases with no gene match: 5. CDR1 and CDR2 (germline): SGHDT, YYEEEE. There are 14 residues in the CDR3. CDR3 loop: CASSHQGESYEQYF. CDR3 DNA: TGTGCCAGCAGCCATCAGGGGGAATCCTACGAGCAGTACTTC.

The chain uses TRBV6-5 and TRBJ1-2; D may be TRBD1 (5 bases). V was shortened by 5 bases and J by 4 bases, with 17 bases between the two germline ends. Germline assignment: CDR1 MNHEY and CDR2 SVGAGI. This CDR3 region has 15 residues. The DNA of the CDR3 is TGTGCCAGCAGTAATGACAGAAATCACCCCTATGGCTACACCTTC. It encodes CASSNDRNHPYGYTF.

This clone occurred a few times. DNA of the CDR3: TGTGCCAGCAGCAAGGGGGCGCGGGGTGAAAAACTGTTTTTT. Its translation: CASSKGARGEKLFF. This sequence joins TRBV6-5 and TRBJ1-4; 7 bases map to TRBD1. Germline CDR1 MNHEY, CDR2 SVGAGI. This CDR3 is 14 amino acids long. V lost 6 bases, J lost 7 bases, and 8 bases stayed unmatched.

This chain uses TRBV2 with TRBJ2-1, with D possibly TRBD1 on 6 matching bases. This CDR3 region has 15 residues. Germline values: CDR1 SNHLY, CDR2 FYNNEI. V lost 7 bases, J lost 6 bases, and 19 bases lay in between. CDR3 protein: CASMQELGTSNEQFF. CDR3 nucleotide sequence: TGTGCCAGCATGCAGGAGCTAGGGACAAGCAATGAGCAGTTCTTC.

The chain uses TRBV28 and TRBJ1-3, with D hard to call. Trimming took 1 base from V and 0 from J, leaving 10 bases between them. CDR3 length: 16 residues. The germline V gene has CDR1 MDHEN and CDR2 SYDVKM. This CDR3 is CASSLSHTYSGNTIYF. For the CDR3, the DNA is TGTGCCAGCAGTTTATCCCACACATACTCTGGAAACACCATATATTTT.

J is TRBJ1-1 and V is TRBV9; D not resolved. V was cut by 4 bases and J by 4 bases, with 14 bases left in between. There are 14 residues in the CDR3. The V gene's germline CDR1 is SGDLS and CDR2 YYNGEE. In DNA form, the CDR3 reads TGTGCCAGCAGCATAGCTCGGGGAAGCACTGAAGCTTTCTTT. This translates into CASSIARGSTEAFF.

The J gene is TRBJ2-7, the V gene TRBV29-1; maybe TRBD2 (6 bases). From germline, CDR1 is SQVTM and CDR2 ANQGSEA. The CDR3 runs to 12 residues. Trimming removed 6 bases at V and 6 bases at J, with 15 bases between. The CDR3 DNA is TGCAGCGTGACTCTGGGACTCTCCGAGCAGTACTTC. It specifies CSVTLGLSEQYF.

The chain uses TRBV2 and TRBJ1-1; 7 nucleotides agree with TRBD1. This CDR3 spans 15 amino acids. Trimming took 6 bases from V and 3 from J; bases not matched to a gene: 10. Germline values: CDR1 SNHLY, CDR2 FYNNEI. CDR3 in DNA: TGTGCCAGCAGACCGGCCGGGACAGCGCACACTGAAGCTTTCTTT. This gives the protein CASRPAGTAHTEAFF.

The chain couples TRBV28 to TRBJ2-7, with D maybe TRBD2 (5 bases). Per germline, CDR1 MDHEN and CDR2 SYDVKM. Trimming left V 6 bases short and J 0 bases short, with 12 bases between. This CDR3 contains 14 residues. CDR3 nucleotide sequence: TGTGCCAGCAGCCCCCGGGATAACTCCTACGAGCAGTACTTC. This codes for CASSPRDNSYEQYF.

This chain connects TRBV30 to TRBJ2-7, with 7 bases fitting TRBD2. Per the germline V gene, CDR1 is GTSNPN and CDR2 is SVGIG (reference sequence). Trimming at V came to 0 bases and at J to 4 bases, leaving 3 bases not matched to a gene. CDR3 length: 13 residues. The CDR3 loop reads CAWSVIGGYEQYF. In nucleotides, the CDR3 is TGTGCCTGGAGTGTAATCGGGGGGTACGAGCAGTACTTC.

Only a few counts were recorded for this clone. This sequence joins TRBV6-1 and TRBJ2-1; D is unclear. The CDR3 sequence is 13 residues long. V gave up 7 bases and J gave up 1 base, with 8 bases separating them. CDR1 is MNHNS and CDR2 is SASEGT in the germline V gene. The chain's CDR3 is CASTESSYNEQFF. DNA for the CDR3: TGTGCCAGCACGGAGAGTTCCTACAATGAGCAGTTCTTC.

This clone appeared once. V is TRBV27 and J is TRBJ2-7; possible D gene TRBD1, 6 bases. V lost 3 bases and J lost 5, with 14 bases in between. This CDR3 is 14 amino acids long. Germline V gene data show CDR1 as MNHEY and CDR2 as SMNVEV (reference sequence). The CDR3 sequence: CASSLSSGVDEQYF. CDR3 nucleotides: TGTGCCAGCAGTTTGAGTTCAGGGGTGGACGAGCAGTACTTC.

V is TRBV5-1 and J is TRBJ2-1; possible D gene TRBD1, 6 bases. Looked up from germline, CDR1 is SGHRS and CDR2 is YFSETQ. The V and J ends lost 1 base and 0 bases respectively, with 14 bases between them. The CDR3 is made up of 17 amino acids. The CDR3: CASSLWGRSSSYNEQFF. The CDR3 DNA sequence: TGCGCCAGCAGCTTGTGGGGGCGATCAAGCTCCTACAATGAGCAGTTCTTC.

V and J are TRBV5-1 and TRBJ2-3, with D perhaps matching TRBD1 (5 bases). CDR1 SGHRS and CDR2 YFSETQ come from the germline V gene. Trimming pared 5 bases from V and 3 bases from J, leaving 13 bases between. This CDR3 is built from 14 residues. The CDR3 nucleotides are TGCGCCAGCAGTCAGGAACAGGCAACAGATACGCAGTATTTT. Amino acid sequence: CASSQEQATDTQYF.

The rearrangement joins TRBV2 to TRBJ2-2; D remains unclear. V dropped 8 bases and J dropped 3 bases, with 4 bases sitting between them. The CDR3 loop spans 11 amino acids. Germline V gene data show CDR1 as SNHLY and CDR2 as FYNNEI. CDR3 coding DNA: TGTGCCAGCGTCGACACCGGGGAGCTGTTTTTT. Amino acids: CASVDTGELFF.

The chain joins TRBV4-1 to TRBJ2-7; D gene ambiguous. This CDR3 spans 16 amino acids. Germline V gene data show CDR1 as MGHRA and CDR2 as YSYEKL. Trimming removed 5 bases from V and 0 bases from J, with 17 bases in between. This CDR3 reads CASSYDPIRSSYEQYF. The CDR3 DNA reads TGCGCCAGCAGCTATGACCCGATACGGAGCTCCTACGAGCAGTACTTC.

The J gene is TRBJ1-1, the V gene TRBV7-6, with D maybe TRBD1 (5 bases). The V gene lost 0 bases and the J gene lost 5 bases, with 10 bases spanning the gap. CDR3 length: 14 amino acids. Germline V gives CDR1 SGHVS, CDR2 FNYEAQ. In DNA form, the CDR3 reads TGTGCCAGCAGCTTAGCCGGGGGACGTACTGAAGCTTTCTTT. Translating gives CASSLAGGRTEAFF.

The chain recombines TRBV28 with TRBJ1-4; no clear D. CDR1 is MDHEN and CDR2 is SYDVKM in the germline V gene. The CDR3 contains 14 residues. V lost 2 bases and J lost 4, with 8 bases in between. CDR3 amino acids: CASSLTRINEKLFF. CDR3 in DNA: TGTGCCAGCAGTTTAACGAGGATTAATGAAAAACTGTTTTTT.

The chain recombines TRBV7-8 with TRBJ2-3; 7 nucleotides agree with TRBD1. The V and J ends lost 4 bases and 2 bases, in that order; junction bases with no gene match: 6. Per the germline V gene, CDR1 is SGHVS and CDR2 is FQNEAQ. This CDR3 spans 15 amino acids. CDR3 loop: CASSSADRDTDTQYF. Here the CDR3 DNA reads TGTGCCAGCAGCTCCGCCGACAGGGACACAGATACGCAGTATTTT.

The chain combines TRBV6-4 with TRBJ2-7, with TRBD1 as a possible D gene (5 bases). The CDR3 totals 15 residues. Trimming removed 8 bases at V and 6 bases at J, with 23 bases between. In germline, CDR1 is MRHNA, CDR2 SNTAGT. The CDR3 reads CASGTPGCRGGEQYF. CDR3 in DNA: TGTGCCAGCGGTACTCCGGGTTGTAGGGGCGGCGAGCAGTACTTC.

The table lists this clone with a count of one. CDR3 protein: CASSPPPRSSGRYEQYF. The DNA of the CDR3 is TGTGCCAGCAGTCCACCCCCCCGATCTAGCGGGAGGTACGAGCAGTACTTC. The chain carries TRBV27 and TRBJ2-5; TRBD2 matches at 11 bases. The DNA end lines up better with TRBJ2-7; the J call may be wrong. The CDR3 has 17 residues. The V gene's germline CDR1 is MNHEY and CDR2 SMNVEV (reference sequence).

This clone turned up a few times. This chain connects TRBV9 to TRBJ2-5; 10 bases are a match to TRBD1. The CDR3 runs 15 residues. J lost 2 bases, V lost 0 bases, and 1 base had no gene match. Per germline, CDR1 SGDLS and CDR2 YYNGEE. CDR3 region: CASSVGDRGQETQYF. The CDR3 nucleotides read TGTGCCAGCAGCGTAGGGGACAGGGGACAAGAGACCCAGTACTTC.

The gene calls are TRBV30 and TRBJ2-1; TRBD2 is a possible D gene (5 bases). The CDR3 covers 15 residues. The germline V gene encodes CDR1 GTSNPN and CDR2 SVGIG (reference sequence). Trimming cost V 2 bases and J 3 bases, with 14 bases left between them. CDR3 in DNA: TGTGCCTGGAGTCCGCCCGGAGGTAACTACAATGAGCAGTTCTTC. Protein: CAWSPPGGNYNEQFF.

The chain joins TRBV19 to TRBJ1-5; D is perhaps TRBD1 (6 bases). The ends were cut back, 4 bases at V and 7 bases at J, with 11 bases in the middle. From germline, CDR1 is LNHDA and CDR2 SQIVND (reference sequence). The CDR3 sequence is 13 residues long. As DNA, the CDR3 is TGTGCCAGTAGTAACAGGGTTGAGCAGCCCCAGCATTTT. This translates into CASSNRVEQPQHF.

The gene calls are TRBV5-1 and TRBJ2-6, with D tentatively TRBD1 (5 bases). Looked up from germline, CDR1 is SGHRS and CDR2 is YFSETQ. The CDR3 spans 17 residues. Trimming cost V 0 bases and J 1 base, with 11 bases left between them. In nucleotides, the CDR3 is TGCGCCAGCAGCTTGGTTGTTTCAGGGTCTGGGGCCAACGTCCTGACTTTC. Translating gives CASSLVVSGSGANVLTF.

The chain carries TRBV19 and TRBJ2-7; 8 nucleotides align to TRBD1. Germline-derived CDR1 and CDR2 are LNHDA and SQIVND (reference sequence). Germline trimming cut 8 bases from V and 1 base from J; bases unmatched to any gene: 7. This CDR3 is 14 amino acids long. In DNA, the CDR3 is TGTGCCAGTCAACCCGGGACAGGATCCTACGAGCAGTACTTC. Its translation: CASQPGTGSYEQYF.

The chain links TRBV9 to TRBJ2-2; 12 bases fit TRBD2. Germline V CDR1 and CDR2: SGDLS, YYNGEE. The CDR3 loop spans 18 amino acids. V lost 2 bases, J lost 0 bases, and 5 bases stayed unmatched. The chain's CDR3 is CASSVQLAGGSNTGELFF. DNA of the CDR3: TGTGCCAGCAGCGTTCAACTAGCGGGGGGATCGAACACCGGGGAGCTGTTTTTT.

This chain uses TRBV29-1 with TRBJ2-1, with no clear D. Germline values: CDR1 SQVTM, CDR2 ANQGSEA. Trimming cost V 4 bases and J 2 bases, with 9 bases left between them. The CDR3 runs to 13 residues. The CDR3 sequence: CSVASHTYNEQFF. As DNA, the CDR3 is TGCAGCGTTGCCAGTCACACCTACAATGAGCAGTTCTTC.